The 30 T cell receptor beta chains below were found in one sample sequenced in a study of cytomegalovirus exposure and HLA in healthy donors. The PCR made use of 60 Vbeta and 13 Jbeta primers. Only in-frame clones appear in the TCRdb table, and some are missing; sequencing was by immunoSEQ multiplex PCR. The sample carries some 120,000 clones, roughly 73% recorded once. Sequencing used PBMCs. These receptor sequences come from a woman younger than 45 in good health and CMV-seronegative.

V is TRBV7-9 and J is TRBJ2-2; D call uncertain. Trimming removed 5 bases from V and 3 bases from J, with 10 bases in between. The germline V gene has CDR1 SEHNR and CDR2 FQNEAQ (reference sequence). This CDR3 has 14 residues. CDR3 residues: CASSPSGDTGELFF. CDR3 sequence (DNA): TGTGCCAGCAGCCCCTCAGGTGACACCGGGGAGCTGTTTTTT. Filled out from reference TRBV7-9 and TRBJ2-2, the complete variable domain reads DTGVSQNPRHKITKRGQNVTFRCDPISEHNRLYWYRQTLGQGPEFLTYFQNEAQLEKSRLLSDRFSAERPKGSFSTLEIQRTEQGDSAMYLCASSPSGDTGELFFGEGSRLTVL.

The chain recombines TRBV28 with TRBJ1-1, with TRBD1 matching over 7 bases. The CDR3 contains 14 residues. Germline V gene lookup returns CDR1 MDHEN and CDR2 SYDVKM. Losses at the gene ends were 5 bases for V and 5 bases for J; bases not matched to a gene: 8. DNA for the CDR3: TGTGCCAGCAGTCGTATACAGGGGAGGACTGAAGCTTTCTTT. It codes for CASSRIQGRTEAFF. The full variable domain, with the rest looked up from reference TRBV28 and TRBJ1-1, is DVKVTQSSRYLVKRTGEKVFLECVQDMDHENMFWYRQDPGLGLRLIYFSYDVKMKEKGDIPEGYSVSREKKERFSLILESASTNQTSMYLCASSRIQGRTEAFFGQGTRLTVV.

The chain employs TRBV5-1 and TRBJ1-1; 9 bases agree with TRBD1. This CDR3 is built from 12 residues. With 5 bases clipped from V and 7 bases from J, the junction kept 3 bases outside the gene matches. Germline CDR1 is SGHRS and CDR2 is YFSETQ. The CDR3, as DNA: TGCGCCAGCAGACAGGGGGCAGGTGAAGCTTTCTTT. It translates to CASRQGAGEAFF.

This chain uses TRBV18 with TRBJ2-2; D is possibly TRBD1 (5 bases). Trimming removed 3 bases at V and 3 bases at J, with 8 bases between. The length of the CDR3 is 14 residues. Germline CDR1 reads KGHSH; CDR2 reads LQKENI. CDR3 DNA: TGTGCCAGCTCACCGGGCAGGGACACCGGGGAGCTGTTTTTT. Translation gives CASSPGRDTGELFF.

The chain uses TRBV10-3 and TRBJ2-7; D is perhaps TRBD2 (6 bases). V lost 3 bases and J 0 bases, leaving 15 bases between the germline ends. The CDR3 consists of 16 residues. In germline, CDR1 is ENHRY, CDR2 SYGVKD. Written as DNA, the CDR3 is TGTGCCATCAGTGATCTCTCAATCGGGAGCTCCTACGAGCAGTACTTC. Its translation is CAISDLSIGSSYEQYF.

The chain uses TRBV7-6 and TRBJ1-3; a weak D match, TRBD1 (6 bases). V lost 4 bases and J 7 bases, leaving 11 bases between the germline ends. This CDR3 contains 13 residues. CDR1 and CDR2 (germline): SGHVS, FNYEAQ. DNA for the CDR3: TGTGCCAGCAGCTCCGGACAGACTAACACCATATATTTT. Translation gives CASSSGQTNTIYF.

The chain uses TRBV6-1 and TRBJ2-3; 8 bases match TRBD1. The CDR3 has 13 amino acids. The V gene end was trimmed by 8 bases and the J gene end by 3 bases; junction bases not matched to a gene: 4. Germline-derived CDR1 and CDR2 are MNHNS and SASEGT. In DNA, the CDR3 is TGTGCCAGCTTAAGGACAGGGACAGATACGCAGTATTTT. Translation gives CASLRTGTDTQYF.

The chain is built from TRBV30 and TRBJ1-3; the match to TRBD1 covers 7 bases. This CDR3 is built from 13 residues. CDR1 is GTSNPN, CDR2 SVGIG, per germline (reference sequence). Trimming took 2 bases from V and 4 from J; bases not matched to a gene: 2. CDR3 protein: CAWSRGQGNTIYF. The CDR3, as DNA: TGTGCCTGGAGTAGGGGACAGGGAAACACCATATATTTT.

The V and J genes are TRBV13 and TRBJ1-5, with D possibly TRBD1 on 6 matching bases. Germline assignment: CDR1 PRHDT and CDR2 FYEKMQ (reference sequence). Trimming stripped 5 bases from V and 6 bases from J, with 11 bases between. CDR3 length equals 13 residues. The CDR3 region has the DNA TGTGCCAGCAGCGCAGGGGTTGGTCAGCCCCAGCATTTT. Translated, it gives CASSAGVGQPQHF.

The rearrangement links TRBV5-1 to TRBJ2-5; maybe TRBD2 (5 bases). The V gene's germline CDR1 is SGHRS and CDR2 YFSETQ. The CDR3 is 14 amino acids. Trimming cost V 3 bases and J 5 bases, with 14 bases left between them. The CDR3 protein is CASSSDPSGETQYF. The CDR3 nucleotides are TGCGCCAGCAGCTCCGACCCATCGGGGGAGACCCAGTACTTC.

This chain uses TRBV6-5 with TRBJ1-2; the match to TRBD1 covers 8 bases. Germline V gives CDR1 MNHEY, CDR2 SVGAGI. J was trimmed by 8 bases and V by 2 bases; bases with no gene match: 4. The CDR3 covers 13 residues. The CDR3 DNA is TGTGCCAGCAGTTACAGACAGGGGAGGGGCTACACCTTC. Translation: CASSYRQGRGYTF.

The chain employs TRBV6-5 and TRBJ1-1, with 8 nucleotides matching TRBD1. The trim removed 6 bases at V and 4 bases at J, leaving 1 base unmatched. Germline values: CDR1 MNHEY, CDR2 SVGAGI. This CDR3 is built from 12 residues. The CDR3 sequence is CASRTGGTEAFF. DNA of the CDR3: TGTGCCAGCAGAACAGGGGGCACTGAAGCTTTCTTT.

The genes are TRBV7-8 and TRBJ2-7; D might be TRBD1 (7 bases). Trimming took 4 bases from V and 2 from J, leaving 18 bases between them. The CDR3 consists of 16 residues. Germline lookup yields CDR1 SGHVS and CDR2 FQNEAQ. For the CDR3, the DNA is TGTGCCAGCAGCTCAATCGGAGGGGGCGTTACCTACGAGCAGTACTTC. Its protein is CASSSIGGGVTYEQYF.

CDR3 sequence reads: CASSVVTGGAKNEQFF. The CDR3 nucleotides are TGTGCCAGCAGCGTAGTGACCGGGGGGGCGAAGAATGAGCAGTTCTTC. The chain has TRBV9 and TRBJ2-1, with 8 bases identical to TRBD2. The CDR3 has 16 amino acids. Germline V gene lookup returns CDR1 SGDLS and CDR2 YYNGEE. J gave up 7 bases and V 0 bases, and 9 bases lay outside the gene matches. The variable domain in full, completed from reference TRBV9 and TRBJ2-1, reads DSGVTQTPKHLITATGQRVTLRCSPRSGDLSVYWYQQSLDQGLQFLIQYYNGEERAKGNILERFSAQQFPDLHSELNLSSLELGDSALYFCASSVVTGGAKNEQFFGPGTRLTVL.

The chain recombines TRBV5-1 with TRBJ2-3; the D gene is possibly TRBD2 (6 bases). The germline CDR1 and CDR2 sequences are SGHRS and YFSETQ. CDR3 length: 14 residues. The V end lost 4 bases, the J end lost 0 bases, and 9 bases lay between the germline ends. CDR3 in amino acids: CASSASVSTDTQYF. DNA for the CDR3: TGCGCCAGCAGCGCTAGCGTCAGCACAGATACGCAGTATTTT.

This clone was found a few times. The chain uses TRBV2 and TRBJ1-1, with D maybe TRBD1 (5 bases). The germline CDR1 and CDR2 sequences are SNHLY and FYNNEI. Trimming took 6 bases from V and 1 from J, leaving 9 bases between them. This CDR3 is built from 13 residues. CDR3 DNA sequence: TGTGCCAGCAGCCGCAGGGAGAACACTGAAGCTTTCTTT. Translated: CASSRRENTEAFF.

V is TRBV7-9 and J is TRBJ1-2; 9 nucleotides match TRBD1. V lost 5 bases, J lost 0 bases, and 10 bases stayed unmatched. The CDR3 consists of 17 residues. The germline V gene has CDR1 SEHNR and CDR2 FQNEAQ (reference sequence). CDR3 DNA sequence: TGTGCCAGCAGCACTGGGACAGGGAGTAGGGCTAACTATGGCTACACCTTC. As protein: CASSTGTGSRANYGYTF.

This chain joins TRBV6-1 and TRBJ1-1, with D possibly TRBD1 on 5 matching bases. CDR1 is MNHNS and CDR2 is SASEGT in the germline V gene. Trimming removed 6 bases from V and 4 bases from J, with 15 bases in between. This CDR3 has 14 amino acids. The CDR3: CASSPFGGSTEAFF. CDR3 sequence (DNA): TGTGCCAGCAGCCCTTTCGGGGGGAGCACTGAAGCTTTCTTT.

The chain carries TRBV19 and TRBJ1-1, with D possibly TRBD1 on 6 matching bases. Between the trimmed V and J ends, which lost 3 bases and 2 bases, there was a span of 10 bases. The CDR3 sequence is 14 residues long. Germline CDR1 and CDR2: LNHDA and SQIVND (reference sequence). CDR3 sequence (DNA): TGTGCCAGTAGTATTGACAGGATCAACACTGAAGCTTTCTTT. Its protein product is CASSIDRINTEAFF.

The gene calls are TRBV30 and TRBJ2-3; D might be TRBD1 (6 bases). Germline V gene sequence: CDR1 GTSNPN, CDR2 SVGIG (reference sequence). The CDR3 totals 12 residues. The ends were cut back, 8 bases at V and 8 bases at J, with 17 bases in the middle. The DNA for the CDR3 is TGTGCCCTGACAAGGGGCAGGGGTACGCAGTATTTT. Translation gives CALTRGRGTQYF.

The V and J genes are TRBV6-5 and TRBJ1-1, with D tentatively TRBD1 (5 bases). This CDR3 is built from 15 residues. V lost 0 bases to trimming and J lost 2 bases, with 10 bases between them. Looked up from germline, CDR1 is MNHEY and CDR2 is SVGAGI. Here the CDR3 DNA reads TGTGCCAGCAGTTACTCGAGAGACAGTAACACTGAAGCTTTCTTT. Residues: CASSYSRDSNTEAFF.

The chain couples TRBV4-1 to TRBJ2-2; D is perhaps TRBD2 (5 bases). Germline CDR1 MGHRA, CDR2 YSYEKL. Trimming took 1 base from V and 3 from J, leaving 12 bases between them. The CDR3 covers 16 residues. The CDR3 sequence: CASSQVSGSDTGELFF. CDR3 DNA sequence: TGCGCCAGCAGCCAAGTGTCGGGGAGTGACACCGGGGAGCTGTTTTTT.

Turning to this clone: Distinct nucleotide sequences in the sample also encode this CDR3. The genes are TRBV19 and TRBJ1-5, with 9 bases aligning to TRBD1. The CDR3 consists of 15 residues. CDR1 and CDR2 from the germline V gene are LNHDA and SQIVND (reference sequence). V dropped 3 bases and J dropped 1; count of bases not matched to a gene: 1. Here the CDR3 reads CASSIDRGSNQPQHF. DNA for the CDR3: TGTGCCAGTAGTATCGACAGGGGGAGCAATCAGCCCCAGCATTTT.

This clone was picked up a small number of times. The chain couples TRBV4-2 to TRBJ2-3; 8 positions match TRBD2. Trimming took 4 bases from V and 3 from J; bases not matched to a gene: 12. The CDR3 contains 17 residues. Germline V lookup: CDR1 LGHNA, CDR2 YNFKEQ. The CDR3 spells CASSPSGRGALTDTQYF. As DNA, the CDR3 is TGTGCCAGCAGCCCCTCCGGGCGGGGGGCCTTGACAGATACGCAGTATTTT.

The chain couples TRBV6-6 to TRBJ1-5; TRBD1 agrees at 7 bases. This CDR3 is built from 13 residues. J was trimmed by 4 bases and V by 8 bases; bases with no gene match: 5. Germline assignment: CDR1 MNHNY and CDR2 SVGAGI (reference sequence). Here the CDR3 reads CASWDSRNQPQHF. Written as DNA, the CDR3 is TGTGCCAGCTGGGACAGCCGAAATCAGCCCCAGCATTTT.

The chain joins TRBV12-5 to TRBJ1-1, with D unclear. V lost 2 bases to trimming and J lost 0 bases, with 4 bases between them. In germline, CDR1 is LGHNT, CDR2 FRNRAP. This CDR3 comprises 13 residues. The CDR3 nucleotides are TGTGCTAGTGGTTTGCGTATGAACACTGAAGCTTTCTTT. Amino acid sequence: CASGLRMNTEAFF.

The chain is built from TRBV5-1 and TRBJ2-1, with TRBD2 matching 7 bases. J lost 3 bases, V lost 1 base, and 13 bases had no gene match. From germline, CDR1 is SGHRS and CDR2 YFSETQ. The CDR3 is made up of 18 amino acids. CDR3: CASSLLAGASGVYNEQFF. DNA of the CDR3: TGCGCCAGCAGCTTGCTGGCTGGGGCTAGCGGAGTCTACAATGAGCAGTTCTTC. Full variable domain (remainder filled in from reference TRBV5-1 and TRBJ2-1): KAGVTQTPRYLIKTRGQQVTLSCSPISGHRSVSWYQQTPGQGLQFLFEYFSETQRNKGNFPGRFSGRQFSNSRSEMNVSTLELGDSALYLCASSLLAGASGVYNEQFFGPGTRLTVL.

This clone was seen a handful of times. The J gene is TRBJ2-7, the V gene TRBV6-1; perhaps TRBD1 as D (5 bases). The germline V gene has CDR1 MNHNS and CDR2 SASEGT. Trimming pared 7 bases from V and 2 bases from J, leaving 12 bases between. The CDR3 runs 13 residues. This CDR3 reads CASMTSRAYEQYF. CDR3 coding DNA: TGTGCCAGCATGACATCCAGGGCCTACGAGCAGTACTTC.

The chain recombines TRBV4-2 with TRBJ2-1; 14 bases line up with TRBD2. The V segment lost 4 bases and the J segment 0 bases; nucleotides outside the gene matches: 8. This CDR3 spans 19 amino acids. The germline V gene encodes CDR1 LGHNA and CDR2 YNFKEQ. In DNA form, the CDR3 reads TGTGCCAGCAGCCGACGGAGACTAGCGGGGGGGGGCTCCTACAATGAGCAGTTCTTC. Encoded protein: CASSRRRLAGGGSYNEQFF.

This clone was counted a few times. This sequence joins TRBV30 and TRBJ2-2; D not resolved. The CDR3 runs 14 residues. Between the trimmed V and J ends, which lost 2 bases and 1 base, there was a span of 8 bases. The germline V gene has CDR1 GTSNPN and CDR2 SVGIG (reference sequence). The chain's CDR3 is CAWSHFQNTGELFF. In DNA, the CDR3 is TGTGCCTGGAGTCATTTTCAGAACACCGGGGAGCTGTTTTTT.